This T cell receptor (beta chain) was retrieved from a study of blood T cells in healthy people across ages (dated by TCRdb to 2015 to 2017). In terms of the full investigation: Template switching captured roughly one uniquely barcoded TCR beta cDNA molecule per two T cells in model experiments. The donors were divided into four age groups: young (average approximately 15 years), middle-aged (about 39), aged (roughly 60) and long-lived (roughly 86). Using deep sequencing normalized with unique cDNA molecular identifiers, the study measured how TCR beta repertoire diversity changes with age. To avoid experimental bias, donors of different ages were distributed randomly across sequencing lanes. Using the same blood draw, the study looked at two additional independent replicas of 1 million unique cDNA reads for two donors, one aged 18 to 29 and the other aged 80 or older.

Donors were 40 or so systemically healthy Caucasian individuals from Russia aged roughly 6 to 95 years. Each donor gave around 9 milliliters of peripheral blood, collected into EDTA-treated Vacutainer tubes. Ficoll-Paque density-gradient centrifugation was used to isolate PBMCs, with at least 6.5 million per sample. Total RNA, at least 6 micrograms per sample, was extracted from PBMCs with Trizol reagent. The percentages of naive CD45RAhigh/CD27high T cells were determined by flow cytometry on a PBMC aliquot from every donor. Results and caveats for the whole study, not just this receptor: Because the CMV infection status of the donors was unknown, age-related changes in expanded clonotypes may potentially have been confounded. Estimates of total diversity from one million sequenced T cells were regarded as lower bounds and underestimates. Observed TCR beta diversity correlated strongly with the percentage of naive T cells measured by flow cytometry. The long-lived group showed more naive CD4+ T cells, fewer expanded clones and increased TCR diversity than the aged group, suggesting age selection. As age increased, observed TCR beta diversity per million T cells dropped in a roughly linear way, and a significant reduction was already evident by age roughly 36. Bulk unsorted PBMC profiling prevented conclusive comparison of naive and antigen-experienced compartments.

The method behind the library was 5' RACE. The instrument given in TCRdb is Illumina HiSeq 2500. A second PCR of roughly 7 to 12 cycles was performed with a sample-barcoded 5' primer and a J-beta primer mix. A unique molecular identifier was introduced onto each TCR beta cDNA molecule by a template-switch 5' adaptor carrying 12 random nucleotides. At least 3 million CDR3-containing paired-end reads were obtained from each sample. First-strand cDNA was synthesized from all RNA with the Mint cDNA synthesis kit, primed by a TRBC-specific oligonucleotide. Following uracil-DNA glycosylase treatment, a first 18-cycle PCR with universal primers M1SS and BC2_uni_R was performed on all cDNA. The study's own analysis went as follows. Each sample was normalized by randomly selecting 1 million high-quality reads, each carrying a distinct molecular identifier. Reads with shared molecular identifiers were discarded instead of being binned into consensus sequences. CDR3 identification, clonotype clustering and error correction used MiTCR with a Q25 quality threshold and the strictest error-elimination algorithm. A nonparametric unseen species model with Euler transformation was used to estimate lower-bound total TCR beta diversity. TCRdb took the public reads, trimmed them with fastp at Q25, ran MiXCR for clone calling and kept in-frame beta chains. One record per CDR3 amino acid sequence lists the most common genes and DNA. The V and J calls and clone size are TCRdb's, not the authors'. Present in this sample are 780,000 or so distinct CDR3 sequences, 53% of which were seen just once. Roughly 37% of the sample rests with the top ten.

As to this clonotype: This receptor's antigen is unknown. There are no base qualities to consult, and no much larger clone falls within one base.

Input material: blood. The source is a man older than 75 in good health.

The CDR3 sequence is CSAREDLTQETQYF. Here is the DNA: TGCAGTGCTAGAGAAGATCTAACTCAAGAGACCCAGTACTTC. Recombination linked TRBV20-1 to TRBJ2-5, with no D gene named confidently. V and J lose 0 bases and 2 bases, and a span of 10 bases separates them. Measured from the cysteine to the phenylalanine, the CDR3 is 14 residues long. Just CDR3 DNA is preserved here, 42 bases in frame from base 1. Via the germline V gene (reference sequence), CDR1 is DFQATT and CDR2 SNEGSKA.